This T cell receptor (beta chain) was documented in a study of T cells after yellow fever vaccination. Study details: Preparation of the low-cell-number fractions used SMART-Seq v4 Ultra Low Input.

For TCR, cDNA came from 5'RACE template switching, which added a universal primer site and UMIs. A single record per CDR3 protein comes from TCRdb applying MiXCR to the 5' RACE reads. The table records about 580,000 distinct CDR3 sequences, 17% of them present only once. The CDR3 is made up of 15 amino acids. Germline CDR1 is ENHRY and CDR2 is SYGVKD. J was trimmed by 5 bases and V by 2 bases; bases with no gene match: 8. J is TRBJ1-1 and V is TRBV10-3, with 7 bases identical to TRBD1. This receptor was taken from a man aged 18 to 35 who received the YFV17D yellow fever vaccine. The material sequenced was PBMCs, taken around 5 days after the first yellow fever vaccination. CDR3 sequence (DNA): TGTGCCATCAGTGAGCGGGAAGGGGGCTGGACTGAAGCTTTCTTT. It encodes CAISEREGGWTEAFF.